The rows below give T cell receptor beta chains drawn from one sample of a study of Tregs in tolerant kidney transplant recipients. Only in-frame clones appear in the TCRdb table, and some are missing; sequencing was by immunoSEQ multiplex PCR. Of around 63,000 clones detected, 80% to 90% appear once; the ten largest clones hold about 2%. The starting material was Tregs from blood, obtained before the transplant. The receptors stem from a human donor who received a combined kidney and bone marrow transplant. The CDR3 runs from the conserved cysteine through the conserved F or W. The D gene is left open where the match is weak. A clone size is listed for some rows: how often the clone was seen (once, few, many), or a class if it is expanded.

TRBV5-1	16	TRBJ2-1	-	-	CASTGTSTLQDNEQFF	TGCGCCAGCACTGGTACCTCAACCCTTCAAGACAATGAGCAGTTCTTC
TRBV2	13	TRBJ1-2	-	-	CAKGTQANYGYTF	TGTGCCAAAGGGACCCAAGCTAACTATGGCTACACCTTC
TRBV7-9	18	TRBJ1-5	TRBD1	-	CASSLVTGVRKSNQPQHF	TGTGCCAGCAGCTTGGTGACAGGGGTTCGTAAAAGCAATCAGCCCCAGCATTTT
TRBV29-1	15	TRBJ2-5	TRBD2	-	CSVEEAGGLQETQYF	TGCAGCGTTGAAGAAGCGGGAGGCCTCCAAGAGACCCAGTACTTC
TRBV5-1	15	TRBJ1-5	-	-	CASSLVGGSNQPQHF	TGCGCCAGCAGCTTGGTCGGAGGTAGCAATCAGCCCCAGCATTTT
TRBV5-1	14	TRBJ2-5	TRBD2	-	CASSFSGGQETQYF	TGCGCCAGCAGCTTTAGCGGGGGGCAAGAGACCCAGTACTTC
TRBV18	12	TRBJ1-2	-	-	CASAGLGDGYTF	TGTGCCAGCGCCGGGTTAGGCGATGGCTACACCTTC
TRBV9	15	TRBJ2-1	TRBD2	-	CASSVDAGGRGEQFF	TGTGCCAGCAGCGTAGACGCGGGAGGCCGGGGTGAGCAGTTCTTC
TRBV18	16	TRBJ1-5	-	-	CASSPDPGRDNQPQHF	TGTGCCAGCTCACCAGACCCAGGACGTGACAATCAGCCCCAGCATTTT
TRBV6-1	16	TRBJ1-1	-	few	CASSEFWGNTNTEAFF	TGTGCCAGCAGTGAATTTTGGGGGAATACGAACACTGAAGCTTTCTTT
TRBV2	13	TRBJ1-2	-	-	CASSEPGSGGYTF	TGTGCCAGCAGTGAACCAGGGTCGGGTGGCTACACCTTC
TRBV5-1	15	TRBJ2-1	-	-	CASSLDVLSYNEQFF	TGCGCCAGCAGCTTGGACGTCCTTTCCTACAATGAGCAGTTCTTC
TRBV7-9	14	TRBJ2-7	TRBD1	-	CASSLGTGADEQYF	TGTGCCAGCAGCTTAGGGACAGGGGCAGACGAGCAGTACTTC
TRBV5-6	16	TRBJ2-7	-	-	CASSFPAKDASYEQYF	TGTGCCAGCAGCTTCCCTGCCAAGGACGCATCCTACGAGCAGTACTTC
TRBV5-5	14	TRBJ1-1	-	-	CASSFAPTTTEAFF	TGTGCCAGCAGCTTTGCCCCGACGACAACTGAAGCTTTCTTT
TRBV7-6	19	TRBJ2-7	TRBD2	-	CASSLLSSGSIGPGYEQYF	TGTGCCAGCAGCTTATTGTCTAGCGGGAGTATAGGGCCCGGCTACGAGCAGTACTTC
TRBV11-2	13	TRBJ2-5	-	-	CASSFVRKETQYF	TGTGCCAGCAGCTTCGTCCGTAAAGAGACCCAGTACTTC
TRBV7-8	17	TRBJ2-4	-	-	CASSLLGGTKAKNIQYF	TGTGCCAGCAGCCTCCTTGGGGGGACGAAGGCCAAAAACATTCAGTACTTC
TRBV19	14	TRBJ1-5	TRBD1	-	CASTPRGPNQPQHF	TGTGCCAGTACCCCAAGGGGGCCCAATCAGCCCCAGCATTTT
TRBV18	12	TRBJ1-1	-	-	CASSPGVEKAFF	TGTGCCAGCTCGCCCGGGGTGGAGAAAGCTTTCTTT
TRBV30	12	TRBJ1-2	-	-	CAWSLTLYGYTF	TGTGCCTGGAGCCTGACTCTCTATGGCTACACCTTC
TRBV29-1	13	TRBJ2-7	TRBD2	-	CSVGRGFTYEQYF	TGCAGCGTGGGGCGGGGGTTTACCTACGAGCAGTACTTC
TRBV28	16	TRBJ2-7	TRBD2	-	CASSPASGRAVYEQYF	TGTGCCAGCAGTCCGGCTAGCGGGAGGGCCGTCTACGAGCAGTACTTC
TRBV28	14	TRBJ1-5	-	-	CASSSGTRVGPQHF	TGTGCCAGCAGTTCCGGGACCCGGGTGGGGCCCCAGCATTTT
TRBV18	15	TRBJ2-1	-	-	CASSPRQSSYNEQFF	TGTGCCAGCTCACCACGGCAGAGCTCCTACAATGAGCAGTTCTTC
TRBV7-9	15	TRBJ1-4	-	-	CASSWGATTNEKLFF	TGTGCCAGCAGTTGGGGGGCGACAACTAATGAAAAACTGTTTTTT
TRBV7-2	14	TRBJ2-7	TRBD2	-	CASSSGLVSYEQYF	TGTGCCAGCAGCTCGGGACTAGTTTCCTACGAGCAGTACTTC
TRBV5-6	15	TRBJ1-1	-	few	CASSLVGDRDTEAFF	TGTGCCAGCAGCTTGGTGGGGGATCGGGACACTGAAGCTTTCTTT
TRBV7-2	15	TRBJ1-1	-	-	CASSLEVFAYHEAFF	TGTGCCAGCAGCTTAGAGGTTTTTGCCTACCATGAAGCTTTCTTT
TRBV6-1	15	TRBJ2-2	-	-	CASSAGRGLTGELFF	TGTGCCAGCAGTGCCGGCAGGGGACTTACCGGGGAGCTGTTTTTT
TRBV6-1	13	TRBJ2-7	-	-	CASSGRLAYEQYF	TGTGCCAGCAGCGGACGTCTCGCCTACGAGCAGTACTTC
TRBV11-2	13	TRBJ2-7	-	-	CASSRAPPDEQYF	TGTGCCAGCAGCCGGGCCCCCCCGGACGAGCAGTACTTC
TRBV5-1	13	TRBJ2-7	TRBD1	-	CASSYPDRHEQYF	TGCGCCAGCAGCTACCCGGACAGGCACGAGCAGTACTTC
TRBV10-3	16	TRBJ1-3	TRBD1	-	CAISRRDSSESNTIYF	TGTGCCATCAGTCGGAGGGACAGCTCCGAGTCGAACACCATATATTTT
TRBV18	14	TRBJ2-3	-	-	CASSWAERTDTQYF	TGTGCCAGCTCATGGGCGGAGCGCACAGATACGCAGTATTTT
TRBV7-2	15	TRBJ2-2	-	-	CASSLARGGTGELFF	TGTGCCAGCAGCTTAGCGCGAGGAGGCACCGGGGAGCTGTTTTTT
TRBV4-1	15	TRBJ2-5	-	once	CASSQDPAGAETQYF	TGCGCCAGCAGCCAAGATCCCGCGGGGGCTGAGACCCAGTACTTC
TRBV19	14	TRBJ1-1	-	-	CASSIARVGTEAFF	TGTGCCAGTAGTATAGCCAGGGTCGGCACTGAAGCTTTCTTT
TRBV5-1	14	TRBJ1-1	-	-	CASSLSVRDTEAFF	TGCGCCAGCAGCTTGAGTGTGAGGGACACTGAAGCTTTCTTT
TRBV19	15	TRBJ1-2	-	-	CASSIRGDGYYGYTF	TGTGCCAGTAGCATAAGGGGGGACGGATACTATGGCTACACCTTC
TRBV20-1	11	TRBJ1-3	-	medium-sized	CSALSGNTIYF	TGCAGTGCCCTCTCTGGAAACACCATATATTTT
TRBV7-9	12	TRBJ2-7	-	-	CASSPSAYEQYF	TGTGCCAGCAGCCCGTCGGCCTACGAGCAGTACTTC
TRBV2	14	TRBJ1-5	-	-	CASRPLGIGQPQHF	TGTGCCAGCAGGCCCCTGGGTATAGGTCAGCCCCAGCATTTT
TRBV10-2	14	TRBJ2-7	-	-	CASSLAGQTYEQYF	TGCGCCAGCAGTTTAGCGGGACAGACCTACGAGCAGTACTTC
TRBV11-2	16	TRBJ2-3	-	-	CASSSRRRGHADTQYF	TGTGCCAGCAGCTCCAGGAGGCGGGGTCATGCAGATACGCAGTATTTT
TRBV19	13	TRBJ2-7	-	-	CASMAVGGYEQYF	TGTGCCAGTATGGCGGTCGGAGGGTACGAGCAGTACTTC
TRBV25-1	14	TRBJ1-1	-	-	CASSEISGSAEAFF	TGTGCCAGCAGTGAAATATCAGGGTCTGCTGAAGCTTTCTTT
TRBV6-5	14	TRBJ2-1	-	-	CASNPDATYNEQFF	TGTGCCAGCAACCCGGACGCTACCTACAATGAGCAGTTCTTC
TRBV9	15	TRBJ2-3	-	-	CASSVDGGPRDTQYF	TGTGCCAGCAGCGTAGACGGAGGGCCGAGAGATACGCAGTATTTT
TRBV10-1	14	TRBJ2-1	TRBD2	few	CASSGTSGIHEQFF	TGCGCCAGCAGCGGGACTAGCGGGATCCATGAGCAGTTCTTC
TRBV30	15	TRBJ2-5	-	-	CAWTIDGVAGETQYF	TGTGCCTGGACCATTGATGGGGTGGCGGGAGAGACCCAGTACTTC
TRBV7-2	15	TRBJ2-7	-	-	CASSQTGLYPYEQYF	TGTGCCAGCAGCCAGACAGGACTGTACCCCTACGAGCAGTACTTC
TRBV6-5	12	TRBJ2-1	-	once	CASSEWARGQFF	TGTGCCAGCAGTGAATGGGCGAGGGGGCAGTTCTTC
TRBV19	14	TRBJ1-4	TRBD1	-	CASNRDRNREKLFF	TGTGCCAGTAACCGGGACAGGAACCGCGAAAAACTGTTTTTT
TRBV4-1	13	TRBJ1-1	-	-	CASSQGLLTEAFF	TGCGCCAGCAGCCAAGGACTACTCACTGAAGCTTTCTTT